This passage covers 27 T cell receptor beta chains from one sample sequenced in a study of blood T cell repertoires in COVID-19. Data came from immunoSEQ multiplex PCR; TCRdb stores just in-frame clones and leaves some out. The table has some 200,000 clones, 75% to 85% seen once. The material sequenced was peripheral blood. The source of these receptors is a woman aged 40 to 55 who had recovered from COVID-19.

This chain links TRBV27 with TRBJ1-5, with D possibly TRBD1 on 6 matching bases. Trimming took off 8 bases at V and 1 base at J, with 12 bases between the two ends. The CDR3 sequence is 14 residues long. Germline CDR1 is MNHEY and CDR2 is SMNVEV (reference sequence). The CDR3: CASPLQGSNQPQHF. DNA of the CDR3: TGTGCCAGCCCGCTACAGGGAAGCAATCAGCCCCAGCATTTT.

The V call is TRBV7-2, the J call TRBJ2-7, with a possible D match to TRBD2 (7 bases). This CDR3 comprises 14 residues. Trimming took 0 bases from V and 6 from J, leaving 12 bases between them. The germline V gene encodes CDR1 SGHTA and CDR2 FQGNSA. CDR3 DNA: TGTGCCAGCAGCTTAGCGGGGGGGCAGGTCGAGCAGTACTTC. This sequence encodes CASSLAGGQVEQYF. Drawing the rest from reference TRBV7-2 and TRBJ2-7, the complete variable domain is GAGVSQSPSNKVTEKGKDVELRCDPISGHTALYWYRQSLGQGLEFLIYFQGNSAPDKSGLPSDRFSAERTGGSVSTLTIQRTQQEDSAVYLCASSLAGGQVEQYFGPGTRLTVT.

This clone was detected only a few times. This sequence joins TRBV7-9 and TRBJ1-2; tentatively, D is TRBD1 (6 bases). The germline V gene encodes CDR1 SEHNR and CDR2 FQNEAQ (reference sequence). This CDR3 spans 13 amino acids. Trimming took 8 bases from V and 1 from J, leaving 11 bases between them. The CDR3 loop reads CASGGGGNYGYTF. CDR3 coding DNA: TGTGCCAGCGGGGGAGGGGGTAACTATGGCTACACCTTC.

The J gene is TRBJ2-7, the V gene TRBV20-1; the match to TRBD1 covers 11 bases. Germline V gene lookup returns CDR1 DFQATT and CDR2 SNEGSKA (reference sequence). This CDR3 is 15 amino acids long. Trimming at V came to 3 bases and at J to 4 bases, leaving 8 bases not matched to a gene. The CDR3 nucleotides read TGCAGTGCTAGTGCCGGGACAGGGGGGTTTTACGAGCAGTACTTC. Protein sequence: CSASAGTGGFYEQYF.

The V gene is TRBV7-2, the J gene TRBJ1-3, with D possibly matching TRBD1 (5 bases). CDR3 length: 15 amino acids. The ends were cut back, 0 bases at V and 4 bases at J, with 10 bases in the middle. Germline V gene data show CDR1 as SGHTA and CDR2 as FQGNSA. CDR3 loop: CASSLAQGSGNTIYF. The CDR3 DNA is TGTGCCAGCAGCTTAGCCCAGGGATCAGGAAACACCATATATTTT.

The J gene is TRBJ2-2, the V gene TRBV11-3, with TRBD1 identical over 11 bases. In germline, CDR1 is SGHNT, CDR2 YENEEA. J gave up 3 bases and V 5 bases, and 8 bases lay outside the gene matches. CDR3 size: 17 residues. The CDR3: CASSQGTGGPDTGELFF. Here the CDR3 DNA reads TGTGCCAGCAGCCAAGGGACAGGGGGTCCGGACACCGGGGAGCTGTTTTTT.

The chain joins TRBV7-2 to TRBJ1-2, with 8 bases lining up with TRBD1. The CDR3 is 17 residues long. Germline values: CDR1 SGHTA, CDR2 FQGNSA. Unmatched junction bases numbered 13, after V lost 5 bases and J lost 2 bases. As DNA, the CDR3 is TGTGCCAGCAGCCCACAGACAGGGGTTGTTCCCAACTATGGCTACACCTTC. Translation: CASSPQTGVVPNYGYTF.

The rearrangement joins TRBV19 to TRBJ1-2; 7 nucleotides align to TRBD1. The V gene's germline CDR1 is LNHDA and CDR2 SQIVND (reference sequence). CDR3 length: 14 residues. V lost 1 base and J lost 8; bases outside the gene matches: 7. CDR3 in amino acids: CASSIGQGVGGYTF. Here the CDR3 DNA reads TGTGCCAGTAGTATAGGACAGGGTGTCGGGGGCTACACCTTC.

The genes are TRBV7-2 and TRBJ2-6; no clear D. Trimming cost V 0 bases and J 1 base, with 16 bases left between them. From germline, CDR1 is SGHTA and CDR2 FQGNSA. There are 19 residues in the CDR3. CDR3 DNA sequence: TGTGCCAGCAGCTTAGCGGCGGTTCTAAGTTCATCTGGGGCCAACGTCCTGACTTTC. Translation: CASSLAAVLSSSGANVLTF.

The V gene is TRBV28, the J gene TRBJ1-5; D call uncertain. The CDR3 consists of 15 residues. Germline-derived CDR1 and CDR2 are MDHEN and SYDVKM. Deletions cut 1 base from V and 3 bases from J, with 10 bases between. In nucleotides, the CDR3 is TGTGCCAGCAGTTTATACACGGGGTACAATCAGCCCCAGCATTTT. Amino acid sequence: CASSLYTGYNQPQHF.

The V call is TRBV7-2, the J call TRBJ2-7, with a possible D match to TRBD2 (7 bases). Trimming left V 1 base short and J 5 bases short, with 12 bases between. Germline V lookup: CDR1 SGHTA, CDR2 FQGNSA. The CDR3 is made up of 14 amino acids. Written as DNA, the CDR3 is TGTGCCAGCAGCTTAGTACGGGGGGCCCACGAGCAGTACTTC. Translation gives CASSLVRGAHEQYF.

The chain is built from TRBV7-6 and TRBJ1-1; 12 positions agree with TRBD1. With V trimmed by 5 bases and J by 5 bases, 9 bases remained unmatched. CDR3 length equals 16 residues. Germline CDR1 and CDR2: SGHVS and FNYEAQ. CDR3 nucleotide sequence: TGTGCCAGCAGCCTCGGGACAGGGGGCGTTTCGACTGAAGCTTTCTTT. It specifies CASSLGTGGVSTEAFF.

The chain has TRBV2 and TRBJ2-7; 11 nucleotides align to TRBD1. The CDR3 has 14 amino acids. The germline V gene has CDR1 SNHLY and CDR2 FYNNEI. Losses at the gene ends were 7 bases for V and 7 bases for J; bases not matched to a gene: 9. The CDR3 DNA is TGTGCCAGCAAGTTGGGACAGGGGGTTGAAGAGCAGTACTTC. This encodes CASKLGQGVEEQYF.

Turning to this clone: Its ends do not fully match the called genes, so a read error is possible. This chain uses TRBV14 with TRBJ1-1; no firm D call. This CDR3 comprises 15 residues. Germline V gene lookup returns CDR1 SGHDN and CDR2 FVKESK. DNA of the CDR3: TGTGCCAGCAGCAAAGAGGGCAGACTGAACACTGAAGCTTTCTTT. This sequence encodes CASSKEGRLNTEAFF. The full variable domain, rest sourced from reference TRBV14 and TRBJ1-1, is EAGVTQFPSHSVIEKGQTVTLRCDPISGHDNLYWYRRVMGKEIKFLLHFVKESKQDESGMPNNRFLAERTGGTYSTLKVQPAELEDSGVYFCASSKEGRLNTEAFFGQGTRLTVV.

This clone was seen a few times. The J gene is TRBJ1-6, the V gene TRBV18; 7 bases agree with TRBD1. This CDR3 region has 14 residues. V was clipped by 3 bases and J by 7 bases; unmatched bases: 3. CDR1 KGHSH and CDR2 LQKENI come from the germline V gene. CDR3 in amino acids: CASSPSTGNSPLHF. As DNA, the CDR3 is TGTGCCAGCTCACCTTCGACAGGGAATTCACCCCTCCACTTT.

The J gene is TRBJ2-7, the V gene TRBV30; no reliable D call. The CDR3 has 15 residues. Per the germline V gene, CDR1 is GTSNPN and CDR2 is SVGIG (reference sequence). V was cut by 2 bases and J by 0 bases, with 14 bases left in between. CDR3 loop: CAWSRPTDGSYEQYF. In DNA, the CDR3 is TGTGCCTGGAGTAGACCTACAGACGGCTCCTACGAGCAGTACTTC.

The chain carries TRBV28 and TRBJ1-5; D remains unclear. CDR3 length equals 15 residues. V lost 7 bases and J lost 5, with 18 bases in between. In germline, CDR1 is MDHEN, CDR2 SYDVKM. CDR3 region: CASNLGSDRDQPQHF. The CDR3 DNA sequence: TGTGCCAGCAACCTTGGGAGCGACCGCGATCAGCCCCAGCATTTT. The variable domain in full, completed from reference TRBV28 and TRBJ1-5, reads DVKVTQSSRYLVKRTGEKVFLECVQDMDHENMFWYRQDPGLGLRLIYFSYDVKMKEKGDIPEGYSVSREKKERFSLILESASTNQTSMYLCASNLGSDRDQPQHFGDGTRLSIL.

The chain carries TRBV4-1 and TRBJ1-4, with a tentative D call TRBD1 (5 bases). With 0 bases removed from V and 10 bases from J, the gap between germline ends came to 15 bases. CDR1 MGHRA and CDR2 YSYEKL come from the germline V gene. CDR3 length: 15 residues. CDR3 DNA: TGCGCCAGCAGCCAAGATACGCAGGGTGGGGTAAAACTGTTTTTT. It codes for CASSQDTQGGVKLFF.

This chain joins TRBV6-6 and TRBJ2-5, with 7 bases matching TRBD2. CDR1 MNHNY and CDR2 SVGAGI come from the germline V gene (reference sequence). The ends lost 6 bases at V and 10 bases at J; junction bases unmatched: 11. The CDR3 covers 13 residues. CDR3 in DNA: TGTGCCAGCAGCCCCGCAGGCCCGGGGGGCCAGTACTTC. Translation gives CASSPAGPGGQYF.

V is TRBV12-3 or TRBV12-4 and J is TRBJ1-1; D may be TRBD1 (6 bases). The CDR3 has 13 residues. V was trimmed by 7 bases and J by 3 bases, leaving 12 bases between them. CDR3 residues: CASTTGWDTEAFF. CDR3 in DNA: TGTGCCAGCACGACAGGTTGGGACACTGAAGCTTTCTTT.

The chain has TRBV5-1 and TRBJ1-2; D perhaps matches TRBD1 (5 bases). The germline V and J ends were trimmed by 2 bases and 2 bases, with 7 bases remaining between them. The germline gives CDR1 SGHRS, CDR2 YFSETQ. The CDR3 spans 13 residues. CDR3 sequence (DNA): TGCGCCAGCAGCTTCGACAGAAACTATGGCTACACCTTC. The encoded protein is CASSFDRNYGYTF.

The genes are TRBV7-9 and TRBJ1-1; D is possibly TRBD1 (6 bases). V was pared by 5 bases and J by 1 base, with 11 bases between. Germline CDR1 is SEHNR and CDR2 is FQNEAQ (reference sequence). The CDR3 covers 14 residues. This CDR3 is CASSPKDRNTEAFF. CDR3 DNA sequence: TGTGCCAGCAGCCCGAAGGACAGGAACACTGAAGCTTTCTTT. The full variable domain, its missing parts supplied by reference TRBV7-9 and TRBJ1-1, is DTGVSQNPRHKITKRGQNVTFRCDPISEHNRLYWYRQTLGQGPEFLTYFQNEAQLEKSRLLSDRFSAERPKGSFSTLEIQRTEQGDSAMYLCASSPKDRNTEAFFGQGTRLTVV.

This clone was observed a single time. The rearrangement uses TRBV7-9 and TRBJ1-2, with a possible D match to TRBD1 (6 bases). This CDR3 region has 14 residues. V gave up 2 bases and J gave up 8 bases, with 15 bases separating them. CDR1 is SEHNR and CDR2 is FQNEAQ in the germline V gene (reference sequence). The CDR3 reads CASSLLAGAKGYTF. The CDR3 nucleotides read TGTGCCAGCAGCTTATTGGCGGGGGCAAAAGGCTACACCTTC. Together with reference TRBV7-9 and TRBJ1-2, the CDR3 gives the full variable domain: DTGVSQNPRHKITKRGQNVTFRCDPISEHNRLYWYRQTLGQGPEFLTYFQNEAQLEKSRLLSDRFSAERPKGSFSTLEIQRTEQGDSAMYLCASSLLAGAKGYTFGSGTRLTVV.

The chain uses TRBV7-9 and TRBJ1-4, with D uncertain. The CDR3 is 12 residues long. Germline lookup yields CDR1 SEHNR and CDR2 FQNEAQ (reference sequence). The ends were cut back, 5 bases at V and 10 bases at J, with 11 bases in the middle. The DNA of the CDR3 is TGTGCCAGCAGCCAGACACCAGGAAAACTGTTTTTT. Its protein is CASSQTPGKLFF.

The chain carries TRBV6-6 and TRBJ2-5, with TRBD2 identical over 8 bases. This CDR3 has 17 amino acids. Germline values: CDR1 MNHNY, CDR2 SVGAGI (reference sequence). The junction had 12 bases not matched to a gene; V was cut back by 5 bases and J by 1 base. The CDR3 sequence is CASSPNLLAAIQETQYF. CDR3 nucleotide sequence: TGTGCCAGCAGTCCCAATTTACTAGCGGCCATCCAAGAGACCCAGTACTTC.

The V call is TRBV7-2, the J call TRBJ2-1; D unclear. The CDR3 has 12 amino acids. V lost 4 bases to trimming and J lost 3 bases, with 4 bases between them. CDR1 and CDR2 (germline): SGHTA, FQGNSA. This chain's CDR3 is CASSSNYNEQFF. CDR3 nucleotides: TGTGCCAGCAGCTCCAACTACAATGAGCAGTTCTTC.

The chain couples TRBV12-3 or TRBV12-4 to TRBJ1-2; D remains ambiguous. CDR3 size: 13 residues. V was cut by 5 bases and J by 7 bases, with 14 bases left in between. The CDR3 region is CASSQPGLGGYTF. CDR3 nucleotides: TGTGCCAGCAGTCAGCCGGGTCTCGGTGGCTACACCTTC.